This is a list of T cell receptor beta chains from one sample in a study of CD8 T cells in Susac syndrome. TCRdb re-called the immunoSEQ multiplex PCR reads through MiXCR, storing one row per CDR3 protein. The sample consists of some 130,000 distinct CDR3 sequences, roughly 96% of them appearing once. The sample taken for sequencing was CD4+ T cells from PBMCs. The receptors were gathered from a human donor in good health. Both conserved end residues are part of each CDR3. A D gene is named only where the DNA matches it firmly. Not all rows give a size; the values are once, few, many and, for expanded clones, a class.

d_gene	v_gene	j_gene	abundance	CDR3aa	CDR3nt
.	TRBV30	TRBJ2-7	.	CAWSVVSTGQYF	TGTGCCTGGAGTGTGGTGAGCACGGGGCAGTACTTC
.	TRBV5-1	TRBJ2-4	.	CASSPWDEKNIQYF	TGCGCCAGCAGCCCATGGGACGAAAAAAACATTCAGTACTTC
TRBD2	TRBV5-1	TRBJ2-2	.	CASSLVAGINTGELFF	TGCGCCAGCAGCTTGGTAGCGGGGATTAACACCGGGGAGCTGTTTTTT
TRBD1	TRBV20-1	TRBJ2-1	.	CSASPGQGANEQFF	TGCAGTGCTAGTCCGGGACAGGGGGCGAATGAGCAGTTCTTC
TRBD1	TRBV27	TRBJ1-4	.	CASSLFRGLGEKLFF	TGTGCCAGCAGTTTATTCAGGGGGCTCGGGGAAAAACTGTTTTTT
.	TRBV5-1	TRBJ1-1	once	CASSRQLMNTEAFF	TGCGCCAGCAGCAGACAGTTAATGAACACTGAAGCTTTCTTT
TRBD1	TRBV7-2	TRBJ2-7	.	CASSRTGQGTHEQYF	TGTGCCAGCAGCAGAACGGGACAGGGTACCCACGAGCAGTACTTC
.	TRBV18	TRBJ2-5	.	CASSPPGQVETQYF	TGTGCCAGCTCACCACCGGGACAAGTGGAGACCCAGTACTTC
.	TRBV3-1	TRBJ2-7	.	CASSQTRDEQYF	TGTGCCAGCAGCCAGACTAGAGACGAGCAGTACTTC
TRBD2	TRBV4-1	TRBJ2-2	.	CASSHRTSGSVDTGELFF	TGCGCCAGCAGCCATAGGACTAGCGGGAGCGTGGACACCGGGGAGCTGTTTTTT
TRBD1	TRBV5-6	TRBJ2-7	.	CASIKPGQPYEQYF	TGTGCCAGCATCAAACCGGGACAGCCCTACGAGCAGTACTTC
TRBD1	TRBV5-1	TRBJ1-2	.	CASSTGTGSYGYTF	TGCGCCAGCAGCACCGGGACAGGGTCTTATGGCTACACCTTC
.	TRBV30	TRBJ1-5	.	CAWSLGLSNQPQHF	TGTGCCTGGAGCCTAGGGCTCAGCAATCAGCCCCAGCATTTT
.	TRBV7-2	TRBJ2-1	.	CASSLGRGRGSEQFF	TGTGCCAGCAGCTTAGGCAGGGGCCGGGGGAGTGAGCAGTTCTTC
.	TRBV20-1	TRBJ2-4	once	CSARLGGRDIAKNIQYF	TGCAGTGCTAGACTGGGGGGCAGGGATATAGCCAAAAACATTCAGTACTTC
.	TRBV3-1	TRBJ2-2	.	CASSLSLTTDTGELFF	TGTGCCAGCAGCTTGTCCCTTACGACGGACACCGGGGAGCTGTTTTTT
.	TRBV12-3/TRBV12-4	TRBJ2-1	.	CASSPAGREQFF	TGTGCCAGCAGTCCCGCCGGCCGGGAGCAGTTCTTC
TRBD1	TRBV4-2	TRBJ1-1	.	CASSQDGGQGTLNTEAFF	TGTGCCAGCAGCCAAGATGGCGGACAGGGAACTTTGAACACTGAAGCTTTCTTT
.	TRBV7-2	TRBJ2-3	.	CASSPSSVGGTQYF	TGTGCCAGCAGCCCCAGCAGTGTGGGAGGTACGCAGTATTTT
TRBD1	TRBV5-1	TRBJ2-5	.	CASSQTGGEETQYF	TGCGCCAGCAGCCAGACAGGGGGCGAAGAGACCCAGTACTTC
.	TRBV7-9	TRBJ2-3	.	CASGQGQDTQYF	TGTGCCAGCGGGCAGGGTCAAGATACGCAGTATTTT
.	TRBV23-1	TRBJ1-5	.	CASEVVRIREQPQHF	TGCGCCAGCGAAGTCGTGAGGATACGGGAACAGCCCCAGCATTTT
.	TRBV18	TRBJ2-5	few	CASSPPGSQETQYF	TGTGCCAGCTCACCACCGGGCAGTCAAGAGACCCAGTACTTC
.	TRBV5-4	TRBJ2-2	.	CASSLQGRVSGELFF	TGTGCCAGCAGCTTACAGGGACGAGTATCCGGGGAGCTGTTTTTT
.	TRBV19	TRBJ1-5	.	CASRRVGGNQPQHF	TGTGCCAGTCGACGGGTTGGCGGCAATCAGCCCCAGCATTTT
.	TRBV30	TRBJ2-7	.	CAWSVVPSTYEQYF	TGTGCCTGGAGTGTAGTCCCCAGCACCTACGAGCAGTACTTC
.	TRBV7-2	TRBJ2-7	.	CASRTERRQVDEQYF	TGTGCCAGCAGAACGGAACGAAGGCAAGTAGACGAGCAGTACTTC
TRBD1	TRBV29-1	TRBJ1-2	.	CSARRTGVNYGYTF	TGCAGCGCGAGGCGGACAGGGGTAAACTATGGCTACACCTTC
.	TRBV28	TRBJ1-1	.	CASSFWVNTEAFF	TGTGCCAGCAGTTTTTGGGTTAACACTGAAGCTTTCTTT
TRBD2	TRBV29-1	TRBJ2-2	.	CSVEGPTSGRATGELFF	TGCAGCGTTGAGGGGCCTACTAGCGGGAGGGCCACCGGGGAGCTGTTTTTT